This section outlines one T cell receptor (beta chain) sequence together with its context. Its target is not known. A sample-barcoded 5' primer and a J-beta primer mix were used in a second PCR of roughly 7 to 12 cycles. Each CDR3 protein gets one entry after TCRdb re-called the 5' RACE reads with MiXCR. Here the sample spans approximately 820,000 distinct CDR3 sequences, around 42% being singletons. This sample was included in a study of blood T cells in healthy people across ages. The overall study: About one barcoded beta molecule was captured per two T cells (by template switching). Findings and limits, study-wide: It was held that the diversity estimates obtained from one million T cells were underestimates.

Per germline, CDR1 LNHNV and CDR2 YYDKDF (reference sequence). V lost 1 base and J 5 bases, leaving 14 bases between the germline ends. The CDR3 totals 15 residues. Every donor contributed 8 to 10 milliliters of peripheral blood by blood draw. The sample was blood. The chain couples TRBV15 to TRBJ2-5; TRBD2 is a possible D gene (6 bases). The receptor's source is a man between 60 and 75 years old in good health. CDR3 in amino acids: CATSRAIVRGETQYF. The CDR3 bases are TGTGCCACCAGCAGAGCGATTGTCCGGGGGGAGACCCAGTACTTC. Together with reference TRBV15 and TRBJ2-5, the CDR3 gives the full variable domain: DAMVIQNPRYQVTQFGKPVTLSCSQTLNHNVMYWYQQKSSQAPKLLFHYYDKDFNNEADTPDNFQSRRPNTSFCFLDIRSPGLGDTAMYLCATSRAIVRGETQYFGPGTRLLVL.